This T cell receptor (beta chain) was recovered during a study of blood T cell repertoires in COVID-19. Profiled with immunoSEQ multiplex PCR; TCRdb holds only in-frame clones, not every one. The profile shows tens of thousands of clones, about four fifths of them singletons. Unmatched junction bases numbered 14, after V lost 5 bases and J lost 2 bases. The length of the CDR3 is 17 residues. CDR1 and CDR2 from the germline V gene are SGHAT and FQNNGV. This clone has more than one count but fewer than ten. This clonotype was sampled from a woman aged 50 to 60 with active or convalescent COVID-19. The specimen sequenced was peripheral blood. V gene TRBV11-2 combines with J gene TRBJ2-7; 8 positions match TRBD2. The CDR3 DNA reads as TGTGCCAGCAGCCCAACTTTAGCGGGACTGACACCCTACGAGCAGTACTTC. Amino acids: CASSPTLAGLTPYEQYF.